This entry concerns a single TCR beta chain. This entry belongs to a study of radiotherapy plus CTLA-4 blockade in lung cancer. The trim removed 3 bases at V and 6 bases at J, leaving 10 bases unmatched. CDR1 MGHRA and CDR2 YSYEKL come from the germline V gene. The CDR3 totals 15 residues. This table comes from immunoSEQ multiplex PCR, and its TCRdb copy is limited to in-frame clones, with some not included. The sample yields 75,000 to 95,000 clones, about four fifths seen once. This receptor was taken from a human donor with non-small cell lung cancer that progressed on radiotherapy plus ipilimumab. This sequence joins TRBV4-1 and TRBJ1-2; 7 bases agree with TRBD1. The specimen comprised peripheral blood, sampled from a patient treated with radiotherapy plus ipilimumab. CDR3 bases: TGCGCCAGCAGCCACCAGGGGGGTGGGGCCAATGGCTACACCTTC. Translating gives CASSHQGGGANGYTF.